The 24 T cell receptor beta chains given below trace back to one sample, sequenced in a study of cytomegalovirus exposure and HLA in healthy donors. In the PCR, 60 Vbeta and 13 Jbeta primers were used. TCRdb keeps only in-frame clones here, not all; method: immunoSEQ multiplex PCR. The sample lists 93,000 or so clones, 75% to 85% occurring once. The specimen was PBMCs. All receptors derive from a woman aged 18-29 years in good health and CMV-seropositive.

The CDR3 sequence: CASSYPVGTSYGYTF. The CDR3 DNA reads as TGTGCCAGCAGTTACCCCGTTGGCACGTCCTATGGCTACACCTTC. The chain uses TRBV6-6 and TRBJ1-2; D unclear. This CDR3 comprises 15 residues. V was shortened by 2 bases and J by 4 bases, with 14 bases between the two germline ends. Germline V gene lookup returns CDR1 MNHNY and CDR2 SVGAGI (reference sequence).

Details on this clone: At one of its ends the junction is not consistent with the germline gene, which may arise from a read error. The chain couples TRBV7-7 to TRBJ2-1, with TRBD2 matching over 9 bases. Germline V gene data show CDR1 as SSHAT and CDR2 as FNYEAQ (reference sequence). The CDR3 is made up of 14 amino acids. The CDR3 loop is CASSPRVAGDEQFF. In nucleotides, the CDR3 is TGTGCTAGCAGCCCGCGTGTAGCGGGAGATGAGCAGTTCTTC.

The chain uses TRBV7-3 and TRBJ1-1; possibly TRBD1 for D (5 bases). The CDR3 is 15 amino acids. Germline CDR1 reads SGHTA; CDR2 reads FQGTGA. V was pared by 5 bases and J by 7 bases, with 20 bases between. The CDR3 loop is CASSLKGGGGVEAFF. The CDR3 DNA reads TGTGCCAGCAGCCTAAAAGGAGGCGGGGGGGTTGAAGCTTTCTTT.

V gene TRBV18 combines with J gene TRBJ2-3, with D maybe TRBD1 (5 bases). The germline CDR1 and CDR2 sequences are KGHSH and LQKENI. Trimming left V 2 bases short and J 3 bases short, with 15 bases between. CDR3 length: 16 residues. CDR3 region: CASSPGQGLDTDTQYF. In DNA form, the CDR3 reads TGTGCCAGCTCACCAGGCCAGGGCCTTGATACAGATACGCAGTATTTT.

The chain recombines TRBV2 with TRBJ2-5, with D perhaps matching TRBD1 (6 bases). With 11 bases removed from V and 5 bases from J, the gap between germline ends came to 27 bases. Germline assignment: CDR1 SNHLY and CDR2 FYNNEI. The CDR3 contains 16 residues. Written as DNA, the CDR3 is TGTGCCGCCAAGTTCGTCCGGGACAACGAAGAGGAGACCCAGTACTTC. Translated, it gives CAAKFVRDNEEETQYF.

In DNA, the CDR3 is TGCGCCAGCAGCTTGGGGCCTAGCGGGGGCACAGATACGCAGTATTTT. As protein: CASSLGPSGGTDTQYF. This chain links TRBV5-1 with TRBJ2-3, with 9 positions matching TRBD2. The trim removed 0 bases at V and 1 base at J, leaving 3 bases unmatched. This CDR3 spans 16 amino acids. Germline CDR1 SGHRS, CDR2 YFSETQ.

CDR3 in amino acids: CASSPRGTNEKLFF. The CDR3 nucleotides are TGCGCCAGCAGCCCAAGGGGCACTAATGAAAAACTGTTTTTT. The J gene is TRBJ1-4, the V gene TRBV4-3; tentative D call: TRBD1 (5 bases). CDR1 and CDR2 from the germline V gene are LGHNA and YSLEER. The V end lost 4 bases, the J end lost 2 bases, and 8 bases lay between the germline ends. The CDR3 consists of 14 residues.

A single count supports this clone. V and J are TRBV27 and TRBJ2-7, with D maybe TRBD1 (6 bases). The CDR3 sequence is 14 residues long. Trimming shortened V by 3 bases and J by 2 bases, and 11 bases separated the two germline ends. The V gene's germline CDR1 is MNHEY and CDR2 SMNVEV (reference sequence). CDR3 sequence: CASSFSAGAYEQYF. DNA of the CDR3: TGTGCCAGCAGTTTTTCGGCAGGGGCCTACGAGCAGTACTTC.

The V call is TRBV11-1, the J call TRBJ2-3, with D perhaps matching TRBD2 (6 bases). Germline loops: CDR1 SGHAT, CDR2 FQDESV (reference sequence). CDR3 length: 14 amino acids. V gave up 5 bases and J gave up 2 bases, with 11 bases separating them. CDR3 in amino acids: CASSRSGFTDTQYF. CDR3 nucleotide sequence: TGTGCCAGCAGCCGTAGCGGATTCACAGATACGCAGTATTTT.

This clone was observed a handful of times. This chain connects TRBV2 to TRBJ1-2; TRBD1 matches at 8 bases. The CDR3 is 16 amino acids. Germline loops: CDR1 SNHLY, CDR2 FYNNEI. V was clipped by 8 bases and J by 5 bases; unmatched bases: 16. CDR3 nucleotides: TGTGCCAGCGGGGACGAAACAGGGGGGATTTTATATGGCTACACCTTC. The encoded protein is CASGDETGGILYGYTF.

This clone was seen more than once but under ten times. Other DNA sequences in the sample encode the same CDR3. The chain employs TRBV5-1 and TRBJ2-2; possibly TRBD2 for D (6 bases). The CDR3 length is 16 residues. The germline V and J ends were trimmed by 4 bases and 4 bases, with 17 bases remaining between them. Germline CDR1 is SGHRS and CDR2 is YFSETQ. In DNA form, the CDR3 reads TGCGCCAGCAGCCTTTGGACACCCGGGGGCACCGGGGAGCTGTTTTTT. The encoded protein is CASSLWTPGGTGELFF.

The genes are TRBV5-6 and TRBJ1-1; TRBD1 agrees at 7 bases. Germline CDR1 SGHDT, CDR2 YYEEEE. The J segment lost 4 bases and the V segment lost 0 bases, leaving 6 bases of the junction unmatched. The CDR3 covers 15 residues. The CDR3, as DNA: TGTGCCAGCAGCTTGGAGGAGACAGGGCGCACTGAAGCTTTCTTT. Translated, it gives CASSLEETGRTEAFF.

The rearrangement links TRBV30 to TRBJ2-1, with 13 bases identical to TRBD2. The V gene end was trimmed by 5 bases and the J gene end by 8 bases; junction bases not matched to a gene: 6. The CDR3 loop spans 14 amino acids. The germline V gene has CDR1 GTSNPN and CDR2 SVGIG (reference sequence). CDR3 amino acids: CAWGPGLAGYEQFF. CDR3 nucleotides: TGTGCCTGGGGACCGGGACTAGCGGGATATGAGCAGTTCTTC. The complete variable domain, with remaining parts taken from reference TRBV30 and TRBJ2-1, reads SQTIHQWPATLVQPVGSPLSLECTVEGTSNPNLYWYRQAAGRGLQLLFYSVGIGQISSEVPQNLSASRPQDRQFILSSKKLLLSDSGFYLCAWGPGLAGYEQFFGPGTRLTVL.

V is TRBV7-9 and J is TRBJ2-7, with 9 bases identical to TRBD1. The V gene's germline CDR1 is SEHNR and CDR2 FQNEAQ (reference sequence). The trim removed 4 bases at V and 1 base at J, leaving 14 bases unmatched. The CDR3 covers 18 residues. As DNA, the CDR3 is TGTGCCAGCAGCTGGCCGGGACAGGGAGCCGATCTATCCTACGAGCAGTACTTC. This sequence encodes CASSWPGQGADLSYEQYF.

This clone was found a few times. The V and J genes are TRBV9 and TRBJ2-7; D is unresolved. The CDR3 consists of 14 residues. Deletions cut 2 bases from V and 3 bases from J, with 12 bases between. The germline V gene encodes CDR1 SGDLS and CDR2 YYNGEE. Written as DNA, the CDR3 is TGTGCCAGCAGCGTGTCCCCAACTTACTACGAGCAGTACTTC. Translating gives CASSVSPTYYEQYF.

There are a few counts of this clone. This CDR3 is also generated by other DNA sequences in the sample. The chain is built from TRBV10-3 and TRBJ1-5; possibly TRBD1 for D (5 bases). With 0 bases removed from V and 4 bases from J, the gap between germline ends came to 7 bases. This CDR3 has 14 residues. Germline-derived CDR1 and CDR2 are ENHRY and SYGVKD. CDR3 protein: CAISESGGNQPQHF. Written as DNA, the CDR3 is TGTGCCATCAGTGAGTCTGGGGGGAATCAGCCCCAGCATTTT.

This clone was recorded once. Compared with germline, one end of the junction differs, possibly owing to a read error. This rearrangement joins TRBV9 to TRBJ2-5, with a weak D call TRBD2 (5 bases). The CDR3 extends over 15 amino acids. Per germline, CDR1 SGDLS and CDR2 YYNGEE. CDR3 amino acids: CASSVGGAYQEAQYF. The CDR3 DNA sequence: TGTGCCAGCAGCGTAGGGGGAGCGTACCAAGAGGCCCAGTACTTC.

In nucleotides, the CDR3 is TGTGCCAGCAGCCCCCGCAGAACCGATAGCAATCAGCCCCAGCATTTT. It specifies CASSPRRTDSNQPQHF. The genes are TRBV7-8 and TRBJ1-5; D not certain. The CDR3 is 16 amino acids. Trimming left V 5 bases short and J 0 bases short, with 14 bases between. Germline loops: CDR1 SGHVS, CDR2 FQNEAQ.

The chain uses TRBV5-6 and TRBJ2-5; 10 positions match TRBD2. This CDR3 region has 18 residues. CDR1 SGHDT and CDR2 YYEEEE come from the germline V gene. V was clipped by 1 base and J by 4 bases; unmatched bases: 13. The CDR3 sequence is CASSLRVPAGGRVETQYF. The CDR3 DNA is TGTGCCAGCAGCTTGAGGGTACCAGCGGGAGGGAGAGTAGAGACCCAGTACTTC.

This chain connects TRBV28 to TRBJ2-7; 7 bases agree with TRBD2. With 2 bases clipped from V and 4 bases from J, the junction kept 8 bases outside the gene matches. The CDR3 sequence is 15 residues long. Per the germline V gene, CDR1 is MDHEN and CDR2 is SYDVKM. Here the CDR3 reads CASSLIAGEGYEQYF. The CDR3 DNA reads TGTGCCAGCAGTTTAATCGCGGGAGAGGGTTACGAGCAGTACTTC.

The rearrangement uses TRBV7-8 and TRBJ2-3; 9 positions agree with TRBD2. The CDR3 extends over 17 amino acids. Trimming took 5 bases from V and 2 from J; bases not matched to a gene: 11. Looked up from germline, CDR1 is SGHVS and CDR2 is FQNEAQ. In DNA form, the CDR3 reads TGTGCCAGCAGCATGGATATAGCGGGGGAAAACACAGATACGCAGTATTTT. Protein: CASSMDIAGENTDTQYF.

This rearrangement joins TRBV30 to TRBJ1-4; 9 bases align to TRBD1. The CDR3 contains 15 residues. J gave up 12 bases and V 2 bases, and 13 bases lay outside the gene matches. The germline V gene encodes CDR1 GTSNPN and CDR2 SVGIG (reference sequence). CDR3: CAWSRGQGLGEELFF. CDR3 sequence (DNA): TGTGCCTGGAGTCGGGGACAGGGACTGGGTGAGGAACTGTTTTTT.

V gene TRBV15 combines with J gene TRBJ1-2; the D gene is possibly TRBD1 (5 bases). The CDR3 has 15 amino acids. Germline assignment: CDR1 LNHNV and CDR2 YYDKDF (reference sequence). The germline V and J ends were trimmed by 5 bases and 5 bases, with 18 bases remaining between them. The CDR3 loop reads CATSGTHRGVYGYTF. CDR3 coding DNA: TGTGCCACCAGCGGGACTCACCGCGGGGTTTATGGCTACACCTTC. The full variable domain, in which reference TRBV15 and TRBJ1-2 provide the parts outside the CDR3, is DAMVIQNPRYQVTQFGKPVTLSCSQTLNHNVMYWYQQKSSQAPKLLFHYYDKDFNNEADTPDNFQSRRPNTSFCFLDIRSPGLGDTAMYLCATSGTHRGVYGYTFGSGTRLTVV.

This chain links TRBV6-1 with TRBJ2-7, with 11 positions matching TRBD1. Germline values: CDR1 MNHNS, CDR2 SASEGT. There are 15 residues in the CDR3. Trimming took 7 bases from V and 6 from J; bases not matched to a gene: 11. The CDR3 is CASTKFGGTGGEQYF. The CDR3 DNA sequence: TGTGCCAGCACTAAATTTGGGGGGACAGGGGGCGAGCAGTACTTC.